What follows are 9 T cell receptor beta chains derived from one specimen sequenced in a study of T cells expressing NK-cell markers. Reanalyzing the 5' RACE reads, TCRdb keeps one entry per CDR3 protein, without DNA. This repertoire includes 550,000 to 600,000 distinct CDR3 sequences. Specimen: blood T cells: a sorted CD56 or NKG2C T cell subset, CD4+ or CD8+ T cells, or bulk PBMC T cells (not recorded which). Receptor source: a man between 18 and 29 years old in good health.

This chain uses TRBV5-1 with TRBJ2-5; as DNA is missing, the TRBD1 call by TCRdb cannot be tested. The CDR3 has 16 residues. Germline V gene sequence: CDR1 SGHRS, CDR2 YFSETQ. The CDR3: CASSLGGTGLQETQYF. The full variable domain, rest sourced from reference TRBV5-1 and TRBJ2-5, is KAGVTQTPRYLIKTRGQQVTLSCSPISGHRSVSWYQQTPGQGLQFLFEYFSETQRNKGNFPGRFSGRQFSNSRSEMNVSTLELGDSALYLCASSLGGTGLQETQYFGPGTRLLVL.

This chain uses TRBV5-1 with TRBJ1-2. CDR3 size: 15 residues. In germline, CDR1 is SGHRS, CDR2 YFSETQ. The CDR3 protein is CASSSFGTVNYGYTF.

This rearrangement joins TRBV7-8 to TRBJ2-5. The CDR3 has 12 amino acids. Germline V gene lookup returns CDR1 SGHVS and CDR2 FQNEAQ. The CDR3 loop reads CASPSVEGTQYF.

CDR3 loop: CASSYLRDGKGGYTF. The chain couples TRBV6-5 to TRBJ1-2. The CDR3 contains 15 residues. The germline gives CDR1 MNHEY, CDR2 SVGAGI.

The gene calls are TRBV2 and TRBJ2-3; checking the TCRdb D call of TRBD2 is not possible without DNA. This CDR3 comprises 15 residues. The germline gives CDR1 SNHLY, CDR2 FYNNEI. The CDR3 sequence: CASSEGFGTGDTQYF.

The genes are TRBV20-1 and TRBJ1-1; no DNA is available, so the TRBD1 call from TCRdb remains unchecked. Germline loops: CDR1 DFQATT, CDR2 SNEGSKA (reference sequence). The CDR3 has 18 amino acids. CDR3 in amino acids: CSARPVVFRGEGNTEAFF.

V usage is TRBV10-3 and J usage is TRBJ2-7; TCRdb's D call, TRBD2, is unchecked because there is no DNA. This CDR3 comprises 16 residues. Germline loops: CDR1 ENHRY, CDR2 SYGVKD. The CDR3 spells CAISENERTNSYEQYF.

The chain recombines TRBV10-3 with TRBJ2-3; the D call of TRBD1 rests on TCRdb alone, since no DNA is present to check it. CDR1 ENHRY and CDR2 SYGVKD come from the germline V gene. This CDR3 contains 14 residues. The chain's CDR3 is CATGATSGPSTQYF.

The chain employs TRBV20-1 and TRBJ2-1; TCRdb returns TRBD2, unconfirmable since there is no DNA. Germline V gives CDR1 DFQATT, CDR2 SNEGSKA (reference sequence). The CDR3 spans 15 residues. Here the CDR3 reads CSARVTAGWTGEQFF.